This T cell receptor (beta chain) was found in a study of blood T cell repertoires in COVID-19. Study information: The samples span acute and convalescent COVID-19 from the United States, Italy and Spain. The analysed material was cDNA or gDNA that came from T cells, B-cell-depleted T cells, or PBMCs.

CDR1 and CDR2 from the germline V gene are SGHAT and FQNNGV. V gave up 1 base and J gave up 7 bases; unmatched junction bases: 11. The CDR3 length is 17 residues. Per the original data handling: How many nucleated cells were present was estimated from reference gene primer amplification. This table comes from immunoSEQ multiplex PCR, and its TCRdb copy is limited to in-frame clones, with some not included. Clonal size and the V and J genes are those of that table, whereas D and trimming came from the DNA. Seen here are about 100,000 clones, about four fifths observed once, and the top ten hold about 18%.

V usage is TRBV11-2 and J usage is TRBJ1-2; 11 bases match TRBD1. The specimen was peripheral blood. This clonotype was obtained from a woman aged 60-75 years with acute or convalescent COVID-19. In DNA form, the CDR3 reads TGTGCCAGCAGCTTAGCCGGGACAGGGGGTTCCCAGTCTGGCTACACCTTC. Amino acid sequence: CASSLAGTGGSQSGYTF.